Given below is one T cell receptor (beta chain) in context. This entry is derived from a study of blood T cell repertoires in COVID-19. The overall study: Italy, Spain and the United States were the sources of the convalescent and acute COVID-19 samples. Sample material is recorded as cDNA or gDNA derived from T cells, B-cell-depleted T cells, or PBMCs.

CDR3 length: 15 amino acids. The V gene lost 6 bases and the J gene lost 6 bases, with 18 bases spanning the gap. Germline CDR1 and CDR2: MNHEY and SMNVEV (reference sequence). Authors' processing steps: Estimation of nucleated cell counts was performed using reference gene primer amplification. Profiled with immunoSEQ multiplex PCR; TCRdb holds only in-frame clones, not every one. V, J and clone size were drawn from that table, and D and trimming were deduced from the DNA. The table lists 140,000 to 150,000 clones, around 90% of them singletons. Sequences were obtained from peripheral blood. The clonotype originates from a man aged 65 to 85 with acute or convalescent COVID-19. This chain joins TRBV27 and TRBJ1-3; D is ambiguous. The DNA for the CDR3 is TGTGCCAGCAGACCTAACCCCGGGGTGGCAAACACCATATATTTT. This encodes CASRPNPGVANTIYF.